This paragraph reports one T cell receptor (beta chain). Assay used: immunoSEQ multiplex PCR; TCRdb lists only in-frame clones, some missing. The table has roughly 170,000 clones, roughly 80% seen once; the top ten hold about 6.4%. Germline CDR1 is SGDLS and CDR2 is YYNGEE. V was clipped by 3 bases and J by 7 bases; unmatched bases: 7. The CDR3 is made up of 15 amino acids. The source of the sample is a study of blood T cell repertoires in COVID-19. J is TRBJ1-6 and V is TRBV9, with 7 bases fitting TRBD1. This TCR was recovered from a human donor in a cohort sampled during active COVID-19. Sequencing was performed on peripheral blood. CDR3 sequence: CASSGDSGSNSPLHF. The CDR3 DNA sequence: TGTGCCAGCAGCGGGGACAGTGGGTCAAATTCACCCCTCCACTTT.